This T cell receptor beta chain stems from a study of Graves' ophthalmopathy and Graves' hyperthyroidism. The germline V gene encodes CDR1 SGHVT and CDR2 SQSDAQ. Trimming cost V 5 bases and J 9 bases, with 5 bases left between them. The CDR3 runs 10 residues. Amplification of TCR beta CDR3 regions used RNA transcripts. Second-round multiplex PCR came after a first-round RT-PCR that employed HTBI primers. One entry per CDR3 protein results from TCRdb running MiXCR on the multiplex PCR reads. The sample records a few hundred thousand distinct CDR3 sequences, about two fifths being singletons. This clonotype was detected once.

Sequenced sample: peripheral blood or thyroid tissue (not recorded which). The sequence was collected from an adult man with Graves' hyperthyroidism. The chain employs TRBV7-4 and TRBJ1-5, with D uncertain. CDR3 nucleotide sequence: TGTGCCAGCAGCCATGGGCCCCAGCATTTT. Amino acid sequence: CASSHGPQHF.